The source of this T cell receptor (beta chain) is a study of control samples from healthy donors and cancer patients. The table lists this clone with a count of one. TCRdb keeps only in-frame clones here, not all; method: immunoSEQ multiplex PCR. Altogether 110,000 to 150,000 clones are present, 75% to 90% being singletons, with the ten largest covering 4% to 5.5%. Per the germline V gene, CDR1 is SGHNT and CDR2 is YYREEE (reference sequence). V was clipped by 4 bases and J by 7 bases; unmatched bases: 14. The CDR3 contains 16 residues. This chain connects TRBV5-4 to TRBJ2-7, with 10 bases matching TRBD1. The sequence came from a man aged 25 to 40 in good health. Sequenced sample: blood. The CDR3 sequence: CASSRGSGTGAQEQYF. The CDR3 DNA follows: TGTGCCAGCAGCCGAGGATCCGGGACAGGGGCCCAAGAGCAGTACTTC.